Below, 27 T cell receptor beta chains from the same sample are listed, as sequenced in a study of immune cell composition in non-small cell lung cancer. Using immunoSEQ multiplex PCR, the repertoire was profiled, and TCRdb retains in-frame clones only, with some absent. The sample has around 13,000 clones; roughly 68% are singletons. The sequenced sample was lung tumor tissue. These receptors all stem from a human donor with non-small cell lung cancer.

The V gene is TRBV6-4, the J gene TRBJ2-2; D remains unclear. Looked up from germline, CDR1 is MRHNA and CDR2 is SNTAGT. CDR3 size: 15 residues. V was trimmed by 4 bases and J by 0 bases, leaving 9 bases between them. CDR3 sequence: CASSVGQPNTGELFF. In DNA form, the CDR3 reads TGTGCCAGCAGTGTTGGGCAGCCGAACACCGGGGAGCTGTTTTTT.

The CDR3 nucleotides are TGCAGCTTCCTGGGACTAGCGATCGCAGATACGCAGTATTTT. It specifies CSFLGLAIADTQYF. J is TRBJ2-3 and V is TRBV29-1; 10 bases match TRBD2. V lost 8 bases, J lost 4 bases, and 9 bases stayed unmatched. Germline V gene sequence: CDR1 SQVTM, CDR2 ANQGSEA. The CDR3 length is 14 residues.

The V and J genes are TRBV7-2 and TRBJ2-5, with D possibly being TRBD1 (5 bases). Trimming shortened V by 5 bases and J by 1 base, and 11 bases separated the two germline ends. The CDR3 length is 14 residues. Germline CDR1 reads SGHTA; CDR2 reads FQGNSA. Written as DNA, the CDR3 is TGTGCCAGCAGCGCTCGTAGGGGCCAAGAGACCCAGTACTTC. The encoded protein is CASSARRGQETQYF. The entire variable domain, with the rest obtained from reference TRBV7-2 and TRBJ2-5, is as follows: GAGVSQSPSNKVTEKGKDVELRCDPISGHTALYWYRQSLGQGLEFLIYFQGNSAPDKSGLPSDRFSAERTGGSVSTLTIQRTQQEDSAVYLCASSARRGQETQYFGPGTRLLVL.

This clone came up once. The chain couples TRBV7-9 to TRBJ2-5; tentative D call: TRBD1 (5 bases). CDR1 and CDR2 from the germline V gene are SEHNR and FQNEAQ (reference sequence). The length of the CDR3 is 15 residues. Trimming shortened V by 4 bases and J by 0 bases, and 12 bases separated the two germline ends. The CDR3 DNA is TGTGCCAGCAGCTCTAGGGGTGGAGACCAAGAGACCCAGTACTTC. Amino acid sequence: CASSSRGGDQETQYF. The whole variable domain, remainder taken from reference TRBV7-9 and TRBJ2-5, is DTGVSQNPRHKITKRGQNVTFRCDPISEHNRLYWYRQTLGQGPEFLTYFQNEAQLEKSRLLSDRFSAERPKGSFSTLEIQRTEQGDSAMYLCASSSRGGDQETQYFGPGTRLLVL.

The chain joins TRBV30 to TRBJ1-3; weak D call: TRBD1 (5 bases). V dropped 5 bases and J dropped 4 bases, with 15 bases sitting between them. The V gene's germline CDR1 is GTSNPN and CDR2 SVGIG (reference sequence). The CDR3 has 14 amino acids. The CDR3 sequence: CAWGGKISGNTIYF. Written as DNA, the CDR3 is TGTGCCTGGGGGGGGAAAATCTCCGGAAACACCATATATTTT. Full variable domain (rest looked up from reference TRBV30 and TRBJ1-3): SQTIHQWPATLVQPVGSPLSLECTVEGTSNPNLYWYRQAAGRGLQLLFYSVGIGQISSEVPQNLSASRPQDRQFILSSKKLLLSDSGFYLCAWGGKISGNTIYFGEGSWLTVV.

This rearrangement joins TRBV5-1 to TRBJ1-1; D possibly corresponds to TRBD1 (5 bases). The germline V gene has CDR1 SGHRS and CDR2 YFSETQ. V shed 4 bases and J shed 3 bases, with 13 bases lying between them. The CDR3 totals 14 residues. This CDR3 reads CASSPGGWDTEAFF. The DNA for the CDR3 is TGCGCCAGCAGCCCGGGGGGTTGGGACACTGAAGCTTTCTTT.

The chain links TRBV11-1 to TRBJ2-5; 12 positions agree with TRBD2. The CDR3 consists of 15 residues. The germline gives CDR1 SGHAT, CDR2 FQDESV (reference sequence). Unmatched junction bases numbered 6, after V lost 5 bases and J lost 5 bases. The CDR3 protein is CASSPGLAGHETQYF. Written as DNA, the CDR3 is TGTGCCAGCAGCCCTGGACTAGCGGGACATGAGACCCAGTACTTC.

This chain links TRBV18 with TRBJ2-7, with D perhaps matching TRBD2 (6 bases). The CDR3 totals 14 residues. The germline V and J ends were trimmed by 3 bases and 2 bases, with 11 bases remaining between them. Germline values: CDR1 KGHSH, CDR2 LQKENI. CDR3 protein: CASSPILATYEQYF. CDR3 in DNA: TGTGCCAGCTCACCTATTCTAGCGACCTACGAGCAGTACTTC.

V gene TRBV4-3 combines with J gene TRBJ2-4; D is possibly TRBD2 (6 bases). The V and J ends lost 5 bases and 9 bases respectively, with 14 bases between them. This CDR3 comprises 13 residues. The germline V gene encodes CDR1 LGHNA and CDR2 YSLEER. CDR3 nucleotide sequence: TGCGCCAGCAGCGAATTACTAGCTACCATTCAGTACTTC. Protein product: CASSELLATIQYF.

The V call is TRBV7-9, the J call TRBJ1-3; D is perhaps TRBD1 (6 bases). The germline CDR1 and CDR2 sequences are SEHNR and FQNEAQ (reference sequence). V was clipped by 1 base and J by 5 bases, with 9 bases between them. The CDR3 is 14 residues long. The CDR3 DNA sequence: TGTGCCAGCAGCTTAGGGGGGGGCAGAAACACCATATATTTT. Amino acid sequence: CASSLGGGRNTIYF.

This chain uses TRBV9 with TRBJ2-3; a possible D gene is TRBD2 (7 bases). The length of the CDR3 is 14 residues. Germline V lookup: CDR1 SGDLS, CDR2 YYNGEE. V dropped 4 bases and J dropped 3 bases, with 12 bases sitting between them. This CDR3 reads CASSRGGRTDTQYF. CDR3 DNA sequence: TGTGCCAGCAGCAGGGGGGGCCGGACAGATACGCAGTATTTT.

The rearrangement joins TRBV27 to TRBJ2-3, with 10 bases identical to TRBD1. This CDR3 is built from 14 residues. V was pared by 6 bases and J by 5 bases, with 5 bases of the junction left unmatched. The germline V gene has CDR1 MNHEY and CDR2 SMNVEV (reference sequence). The CDR3 nucleotides are TGTGCCAGCAGCCTGGGACAGGGGATAGATACGCAGTATTTT. Encoded protein: CASSLGQGIDTQYF.

This clone was seen a handful of times. The rearrangement links TRBV7-9 to TRBJ2-7; D is unresolved. Trimming removed 2 bases at V and 7 bases at J, with 12 bases between. The CDR3 length is 13 residues. Germline CDR1 reads SEHNR; CDR2 reads FQNEAQ (reference sequence). CDR3 sequence: CASSLSDSGEQYF. CDR3 nucleotides: TGTGCCAGCAGCTTAAGTGATTCAGGAGAGCAGTACTTC.

J is TRBJ2-5 and V is TRBV6-5; no clear D gene. The CDR3 length is 11 residues. CDR1 and CDR2 from the germline V gene are MNHEY and SVGAGI. Trimming cost V 8 bases and J 5 bases, with 9 bases left between them. The CDR3 region has the DNA TGTGCCAGCTCTCTTTCTGAGACCCAGTACTTC. This gives the protein CASSLSETQYF.

This chain uses TRBV11-2 with TRBJ2-3, with 15 bases identical to TRBD2. The CDR3 runs 19 residues. Germline CDR1 and CDR2: SGHAT and FQNNGV. V dropped 5 bases and J dropped 4; count of bases not matched to a gene: 13. CDR3 bases: TGTGCCAGCAGCCATCTACCGGGACTAGCGGGAGGAGGTGCAGATACGCAGTATTTT. Translation gives CASSHLPGLAGGGADTQYF.

The V gene is TRBV20-1, the J gene TRBJ2-5; D unclear. The J call could be wrong; TRBJ2-7 is a better fit for the DNA end. The CDR3 has 11 amino acids. The germline V gene encodes CDR1 DFQATT and CDR2 SNEGSKA (reference sequence). The CDR3 reads CSARISYEQYF. DNA of the CDR3: TGCAGTGCTAGAATCTCATACGAGCAGTACTTC.

This clone is a singleton in its sample. The chain employs TRBV5-4 and TRBJ2-5; 10 bases fit TRBD2. CDR1 and CDR2 (germline): SGHNT, YYREEE (reference sequence). V trimming: 5 bases; J trimming: 2 bases; junction bases outside the gene matches: 0. CDR3 size: 13 residues. The CDR3 region has the DNA TGTGCCAGCAGTAGCGGGGGGCAAGAGACCCAGTACTTC. As protein: CASSSGGQETQYF.

This clone was observed a single time. This chain links TRBV11-2 with TRBJ1-5, with a weak D call TRBD1 (5 bases). The germline V and J ends were trimmed by 5 bases and 4 bases, with 9 bases remaining between them. CDR3 length equals 13 residues. Germline CDR1 is SGHAT and CDR2 is FQNNGV. The CDR3 protein is CASSPQGNQPQHF. CDR3 sequence (DNA): TGTGCCAGCAGCCCCCAGGGAAATCAGCCCCAGCATTTT. The variable domain in full, completed from reference TRBV11-2 and TRBJ1-5, reads EAGVAQSPRYKIIEKRQSVAFWCNPISGHATLYWYQQILGQGPKLLIQFQNNGVVDDSQLPKDRFSAERLKGVDSTLKIQPAKLEDSAVYLCASSPQGNQPQHFGDGTRLSIL.

The gene calls are TRBV30 and TRBJ1-4; D may be TRBD1 (6 bases). CDR3 length: 14 residues. Germline V gene sequence: CDR1 GTSNPN, CDR2 SVGIG (reference sequence). V gave up 8 bases and J gave up 5 bases, with 18 bases separating them. The DNA of the CDR3 is TGTGCCCTCGGGGGGGGCGTCAAAAATGAAAAACTGTTTTTT. Protein: CALGGGVKNEKLFF.

V is TRBV6-6 and J is TRBJ2-2, with 7 bases that match TRBD1. Germline V CDR1 and CDR2: MNHNY, SVGAGI (reference sequence). CDR3 size: 14 residues. V was pared by 4 bases and J by 4 bases, with 3 bases of the junction left unmatched. DNA of the CDR3: TGTGCCAGCAGTTTACAGGGGAGCACCGGGGAGCTGTTTTTT. Translation: CASSLQGSTGELFF.

The chain employs TRBV9 and TRBJ2-3; D is ambiguous. The CDR3 has 14 residues. The germline V gene encodes CDR1 SGDLS and CDR2 YYNGEE. Trimming cost V 3 bases and J 10 bases, with 18 bases left between them. The DNA for the CDR3 is TGTGCCAGCAGCGACTGGGTCGACGGTCAGGCGCAGTATTTT. Protein product: CASSDWVDGQAQYF.

The CDR3 sequence is CAISQSGSGTDTQYF. DNA of the CDR3: TGTGCCATCTCTCAAAGCGGGAGCGGTACAGATACGCAGTATTTT. J is TRBJ2-3 and V is TRBV10-3; 8 positions match TRBD2. The CDR3 is made up of 15 amino acids. The ends lost 8 bases at V and 3 bases at J; junction bases unmatched: 10. Germline lookup yields CDR1 ENHRY and CDR2 SYGVKD.

This chain joins TRBV27 and TRBJ1-2, with 7 nucleotides matching TRBD1. V shed 5 bases, J shed 5 bases, and the junction held 14 bases outside the gene matches. The CDR3 contains 16 residues. From germline, CDR1 is MNHEY and CDR2 SMNVEV (reference sequence). CDR3 amino acids: CASSPRQGSRQYGYTF. The CDR3 DNA is TGTGCCAGCAGTCCCCGACAGGGATCGCGACAGTATGGCTACACCTTC.

The CDR3 bases are TGTGCCAGCACTTCGGGGGGGTTCCACGAGCAGTACTTC. Translating it yields CASTSGGFHEQYF. This sequence joins TRBV21-1 and TRBJ2-7; the table names TRBD2, a call not compared with the DNA. TRBV21-1 is designated a pseudogene. This CDR3 has 13 amino acids.

The CDR3 DNA sequence: TGTGCCAGCCACGGACAGTTGAACACTGAAGCTTTCTTT. Its translation is CASHGQLNTEAFF. The chain couples TRBV28 to TRBJ1-1; D is possibly TRBD1 (6 bases). V gave up 8 bases and J gave up 0 bases, with 10 bases separating them. The V gene's germline CDR1 is MDHEN and CDR2 SYDVKM. This CDR3 spans 13 amino acids.

The rearrangement joins TRBV30 to TRBJ1-5; D not certain. The germline CDR1 and CDR2 sequences are GTSNPN and SVGIG (reference sequence). The V end was cut by 1 base, the J end by 0 bases, with 7 bases between. The CDR3 sequence is 14 residues long. This chain's CDR3 is CAWSGSLSNQPQHF. The CDR3 DNA reads TGTGCCTGGAGTGGTTCCCTTAGCAATCAGCCCCAGCATTTT.

V is TRBV11-2 and J is TRBJ2-7, with D possibly matching TRBD2 (5 bases). This CDR3 is built from 15 residues. Germline CDR1 SGHAT, CDR2 FQNNGV. V was shortened by 1 base and J by 2 bases, with 12 bases between the two germline ends. CDR3 bases: TGTGCCAGCAGCTTAGGCGTGAGGGCAGCCTACGAGCAGTACTTC. It codes for CASSLGVRAAYEQYF.